The clone carrying this T cell receptor (beta chain) occurred once. This sample is part of a study of blood T cell repertoires in COVID-19. For the study at large: The United States, Italy and Spain were the sources of the acute and convalescent COVID-19 samples.

The table came from immunoSEQ multiplex PCR; TCRdb's copy has only in-frame clones and leaves some out. In the table there are approximately 150,000 clones, about 89% of which are singletons. The CDR3 is made up of 15 amino acids. V was clipped by 2 bases and J by 7 bases; unmatched bases: 2. The germline V gene encodes CDR1 KGHSH and CDR2 LQKENI. V is TRBV18 and J is TRBJ1-6, with 10 bases matching TRBD1. Input material: peripheral blood. This TCR was sampled from a man in his fifties with active or convalescent COVID-19. In nucleotides, the CDR3 is TGTGCCAGCTCACCAGGGACAGGGGACAATTCACCCCTCCACTTT. Its protein is CASSPGTGDNSPLHF.